Listed below are T cell receptor beta chains from one sample, sequenced in a study of T cells in Graves' hyperthyroidism and ophthalmopathy. A single record per CDR3 protein comes from TCRdb applying MiXCR to the multiplex PCR reads. This table holds 400,000 to 600,000 distinct CDR3 sequences, about 20% found once. The sequencing sample was made of blood. These receptors originate from a man younger than 30 with Graves' hyperthyroidism. CDR3s include the opening cysteine and the closing phenylalanine or tryptophan. The D gene is left open where the match is weak. Expanded clones get a size class; other rows say once, few or many, or leave the size out.

j_gene	abundance	v_gene	d_gene	CDR3aa	CDR3nt
TRBJ2-2	many	TRBV11-1	-	CASSTRDPLNTGELFF	TGTGCCAGCAGCACCCGGGACCCTCTTAACACCGGGGAGCTGTTTTTT
TRBJ1-1	-	TRBV12-3/TRBV12-4	-	CASSAWTEMNTEAFF	TGTGCCAGCAGTGCATGGACAGAGATGAACACTGAAGCTTTCTTT
TRBJ1-1	many	TRBV6-1	TRBD1	CASRDRGTNTEAFF	TGTGCCAGCAGGGACAGGGGCACGAACACTGAAGCTTTCTTT
TRBJ2-7	many	TRBV2	-	CASTLGGYYEQYF	TGTGCCAGCACTCTGGGGGGCTACTACGAGCAGTACTTC
TRBJ1-1	many	TRBV6-5	-	CASSYSTGVTEAFF	TGTGCCAGCAGTTACTCGACGGGCGTCACTGAAGCTTTCTTT
TRBJ1-1	many	TRBV30	-	CAWRPFRVYTEAFF	TGTGCCTGGAGACCCTTCAGGGTTTACACTGAAGCTTTCTTT
TRBJ1-1	many	TRBV6-1	TRBD1	CASNYKGARTEAFF	TGTGCCAGCAACTACAAGGGGGCTCGAACTGAAGCTTTCTTT
TRBJ1-1	-	TRBV5-1	-	CASSLSRGRQITEAFF	TGCGCCAGCAGCTTGTCGCGGGGGAGACAGATCACTGAAGCTTTCTTT
TRBJ1-1	many	TRBV5-1	-	CASSFEWNTEAFF	TGCGCCAGCAGCTTTGAGTGGAACACTGAAGCTTTCTTT
TRBJ1-2	-	TRBV19	TRBD1	CASHDRGQGPYGYTF	TGTGCCAGTCACGACAGGGGCCAGGGGCCTTATGGCTACACCTTC
TRBJ2-7	many	TRBV28	-	CASSFFLGDTSSYEQYF	TGTGCCAGCAGTTTCTTTTTGGGGGATACGAGCTCCTACGAGCAGTACTTC
TRBJ1-5	many	TRBV19	-	CASSIGGRERQPQHF	TGTGCCAGTAGTATAGGCGGCAGGGAGAGACAGCCCCAGCATTTT
TRBJ2-7	many	TRBV20-1	-	CSALLMGEQYF	TGCAGTGCCCTATTAATGGGCGAGCAGTACTTC
TRBJ2-7	many	TRBV7-6	-	CASSLGEPYEQYF	TGTGCCAGCAGCTTAGGGGAACCTTACGAGCAGTACTTC
TRBJ2-7	-	TRBV5-6	-	CASGLEGVAYEQYF	TGTGCCAGCGGCTTGGAAGGTGTCGCCTACGAGCAGTACTTC
TRBJ2-6	few	TRBV28	TRBD2	CATKAGPPGANVLTF	TGTGCCACCAAAGCGGGGCCCCCTGGGGCCAACGTCCTGACTTTC